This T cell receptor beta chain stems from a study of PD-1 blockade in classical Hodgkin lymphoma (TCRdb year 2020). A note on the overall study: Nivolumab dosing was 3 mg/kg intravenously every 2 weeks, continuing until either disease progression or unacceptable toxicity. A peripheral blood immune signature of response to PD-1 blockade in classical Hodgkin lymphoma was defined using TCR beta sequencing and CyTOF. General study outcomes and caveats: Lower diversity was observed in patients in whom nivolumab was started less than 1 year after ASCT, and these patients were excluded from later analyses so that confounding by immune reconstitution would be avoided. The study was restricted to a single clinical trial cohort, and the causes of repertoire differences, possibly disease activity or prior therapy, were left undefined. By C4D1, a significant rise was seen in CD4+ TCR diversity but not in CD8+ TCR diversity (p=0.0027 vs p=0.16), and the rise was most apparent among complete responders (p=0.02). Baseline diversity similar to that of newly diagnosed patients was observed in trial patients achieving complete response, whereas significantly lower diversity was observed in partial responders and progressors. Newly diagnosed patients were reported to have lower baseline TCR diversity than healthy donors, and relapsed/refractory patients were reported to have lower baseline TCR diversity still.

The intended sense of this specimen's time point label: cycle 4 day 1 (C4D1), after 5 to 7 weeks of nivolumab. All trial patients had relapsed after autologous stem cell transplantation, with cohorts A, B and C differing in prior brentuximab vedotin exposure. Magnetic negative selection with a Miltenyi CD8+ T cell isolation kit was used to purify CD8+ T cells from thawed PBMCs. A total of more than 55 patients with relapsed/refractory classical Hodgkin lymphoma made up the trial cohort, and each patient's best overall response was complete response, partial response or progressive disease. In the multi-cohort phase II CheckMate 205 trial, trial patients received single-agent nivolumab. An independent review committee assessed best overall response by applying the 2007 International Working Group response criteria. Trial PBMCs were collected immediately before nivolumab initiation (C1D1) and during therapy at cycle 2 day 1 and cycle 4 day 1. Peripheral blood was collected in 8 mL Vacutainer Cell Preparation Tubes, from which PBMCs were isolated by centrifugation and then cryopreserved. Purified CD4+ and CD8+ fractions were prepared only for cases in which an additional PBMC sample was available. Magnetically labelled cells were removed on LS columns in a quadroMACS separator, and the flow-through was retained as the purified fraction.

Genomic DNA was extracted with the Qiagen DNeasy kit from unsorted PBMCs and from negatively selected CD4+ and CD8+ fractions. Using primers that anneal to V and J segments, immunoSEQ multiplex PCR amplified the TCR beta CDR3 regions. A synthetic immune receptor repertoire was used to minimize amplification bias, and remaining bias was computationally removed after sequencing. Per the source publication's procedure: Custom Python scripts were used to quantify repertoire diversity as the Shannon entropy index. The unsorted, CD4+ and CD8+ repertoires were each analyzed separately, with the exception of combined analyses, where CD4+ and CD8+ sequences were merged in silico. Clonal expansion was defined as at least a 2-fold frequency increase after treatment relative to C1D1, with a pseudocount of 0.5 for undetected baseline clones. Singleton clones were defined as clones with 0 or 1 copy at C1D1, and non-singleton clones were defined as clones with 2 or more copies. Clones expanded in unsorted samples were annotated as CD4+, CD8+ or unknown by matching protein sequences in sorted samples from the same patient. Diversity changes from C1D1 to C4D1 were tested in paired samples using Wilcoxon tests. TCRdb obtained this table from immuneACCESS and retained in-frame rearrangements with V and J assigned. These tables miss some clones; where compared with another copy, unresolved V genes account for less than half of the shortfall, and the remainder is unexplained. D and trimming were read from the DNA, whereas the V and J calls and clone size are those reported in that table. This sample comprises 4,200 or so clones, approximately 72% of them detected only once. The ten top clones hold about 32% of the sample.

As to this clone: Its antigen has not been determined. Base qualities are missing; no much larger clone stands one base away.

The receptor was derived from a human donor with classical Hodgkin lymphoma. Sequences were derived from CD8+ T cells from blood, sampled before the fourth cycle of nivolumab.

CDR3 reads: CASSQDFRSLLSYEQYF. The nucleotide sequence is TGTGCCAGCAGTCAAGATTTTAGGAGTCTGCTATCCTACGAGCAGTACTTC. Recombination linked TRBV11-2 to TRBJ2-7; the D segment cannot be called with confidence. A distance of 22 bases separates the germline ends of V and J, which lose 6 bases and 1 base respectively. The CDR1 and CDR2 encoded by the germline V gene are SGHAT and FQNNGV. The CDR3 contains 17 residues, cysteine and phenylalanine counted. Only CDR3 DNA is held: 51 bases, read in frame from base 1.